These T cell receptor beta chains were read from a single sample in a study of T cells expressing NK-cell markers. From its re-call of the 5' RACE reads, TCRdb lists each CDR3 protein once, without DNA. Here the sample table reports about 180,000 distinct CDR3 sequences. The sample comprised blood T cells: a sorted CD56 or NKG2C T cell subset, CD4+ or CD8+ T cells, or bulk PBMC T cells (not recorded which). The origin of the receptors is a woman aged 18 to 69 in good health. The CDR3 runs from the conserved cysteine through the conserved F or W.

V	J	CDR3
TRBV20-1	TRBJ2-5	CSARDRVTAKETQYF
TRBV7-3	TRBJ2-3	CASSLVGYMNTQYF
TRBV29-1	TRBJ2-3	CSVENPDRDTQYF
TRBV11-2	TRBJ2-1	CASSPTPGLAGANEQFF
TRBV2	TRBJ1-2	CASSEVEPCTF
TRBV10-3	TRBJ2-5	CAISESGNSQETQYF
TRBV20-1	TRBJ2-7	CSAGTSGEYEQYF
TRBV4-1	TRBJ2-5	CASSPGRPGETQYF
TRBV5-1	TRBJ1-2	CASSFGAGGAYGYTF
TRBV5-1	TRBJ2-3	CASSWGYRGDTDTQYF
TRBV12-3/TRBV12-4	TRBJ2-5	CASKIWGLSETQYF
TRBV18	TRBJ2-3	CASSPPGGRGDTQYF
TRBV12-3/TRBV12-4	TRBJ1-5	CASSLVVPGYSNQPQHF
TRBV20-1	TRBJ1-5	CSASEAARKEQPQHF
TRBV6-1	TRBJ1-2	CASSEVRGDGYTF
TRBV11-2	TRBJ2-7	CASSPDNREQYF
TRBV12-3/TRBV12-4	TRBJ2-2	CASSPGSGLAANTGELFF
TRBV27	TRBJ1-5	CASSSEGQGNQPQHF
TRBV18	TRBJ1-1	CASSPEEMNTEAFF
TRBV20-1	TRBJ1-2	CSAGTANYGYTF
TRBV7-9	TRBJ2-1	CASSLTSGTGAYNEQFF
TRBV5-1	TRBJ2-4	CASSEAGENIQYF
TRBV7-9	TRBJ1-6	CASSFQGKNYSPLHF
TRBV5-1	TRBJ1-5	CASSFGWGDSNQPQHF
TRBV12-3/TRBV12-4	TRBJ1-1	CASSKLSPALRETEAFF
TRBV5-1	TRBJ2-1	CASKQGAEQFF
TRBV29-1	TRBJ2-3	CSVEDPKQSTDTQYF
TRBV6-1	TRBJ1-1	CASSLRSGRNTEAFF
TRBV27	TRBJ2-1	CASSILSGTGGSNEQFF
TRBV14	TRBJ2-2	CASSQVRNTGELFF
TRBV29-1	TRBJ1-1	CSVEEGFAEAFF
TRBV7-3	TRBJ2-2	CASSPGGRELFF
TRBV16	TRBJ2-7	CASSRRTEGSYEQYF
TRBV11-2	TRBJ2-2	CASSPPGPGELFF
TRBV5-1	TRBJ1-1	CASSRGGRDTEAFF
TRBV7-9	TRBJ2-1	CASSPRTSGGGNEQFF
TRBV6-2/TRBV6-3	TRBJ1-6	CASRQLTNSPLHF
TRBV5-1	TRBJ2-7	CASSSTGVSYEQYF
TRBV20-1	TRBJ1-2	CSASPMGGNYGYTF
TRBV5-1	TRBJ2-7	CASSLGLAGSYEQYF
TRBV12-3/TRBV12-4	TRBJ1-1	CASGGARTEAFF
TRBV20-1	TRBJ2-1	CSARDWAGAYNEQFF
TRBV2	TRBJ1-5	CASSEETGGNQPQHF
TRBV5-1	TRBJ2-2	CASSLEANTNTGELFF
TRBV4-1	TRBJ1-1	CASSQGLSWGTEAFF
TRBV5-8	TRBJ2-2	CASSAGLLNTGELFF
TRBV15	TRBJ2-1	CATSRQQGLGGNEQFF
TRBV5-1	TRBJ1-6	CASSDRQGKNSPLHF
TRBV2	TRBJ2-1	CASSPRWGGDNEQFF
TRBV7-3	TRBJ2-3	CASSLSTTDTQYF
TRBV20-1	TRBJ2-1	CSANYRGLRSYNEQFF
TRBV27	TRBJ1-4	CASSKDRRGEKLFF
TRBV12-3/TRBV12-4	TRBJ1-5	CASSQGGAYQPQHF